This entry lists 14 T cell receptor beta chains sequenced from one sample in a study of PD-1 blockade in classical Hodgkin lymphoma. Sequenced by immunoSEQ multiplex PCR; TCRdb stores in-frame clones only, minus some. The sample contains 90,000 to 100,000 clones, 92% of which appear only once. Every one of the patients relapsed after autologous stem cell transplantation (brentuximab vedotin exposure was variable). The material was peripheral blood mononuclear cells (PBMCs), obtained at baseline. The source of these receptors is a human donor with classical Hodgkin lymphoma.

The V call is TRBV4-1, the J call TRBJ2-5; no clear D gene. V lost 1 base, J lost 5 bases, and 11 bases lay in between. Germline V gene data show CDR1 as MGHRA and CDR2 as YSYEKL. The CDR3 covers 14 residues. The CDR3 protein is CASSQVMGSETQYF. The CDR3 DNA sequence: TGCGCCAGCAGCCAAGTTATGGGTAGCGAGACCCAGTACTTC.

This rearrangement joins TRBV7-9 to TRBJ2-1; D may be TRBD1 (6 bases). The V end lost 3 bases, the J end lost 6 bases, and 12 bases lay between the germline ends. This CDR3 is built from 14 residues. Germline loops: CDR1 SEHNR, CDR2 FQNEAQ (reference sequence). The CDR3 nucleotides are TGTGCCAGCAGCTTTGGGACACCCTCCAATGAGCAGTTCTTC. This encodes CASSFGTPSNEQFF.

The CDR3 DNA follows: TGCAGCGTTGCAGAGGGAGGGCACACTGAAGCTTTCTTT. Residues: CSVAEGGHTEAFF. The chain recombines TRBV29-1 with TRBJ1-1; no clear D gene. The CDR3 covers 13 residues. The V gene's germline CDR1 is SQVTM and CDR2 ANQGSEA. V was pared by 4 bases and J by 3 bases, with 12 bases between.

This clone was recorded only once. The chain couples TRBV14 to TRBJ2-7; 11 positions agree with TRBD2. This CDR3 is built from 16 residues. Germline V gene data show CDR1 as SGHDN and CDR2 as FVKESK. V shed 4 bases and J 0 bases; nucleotides not matched to a gene: 5. The CDR3 reads CASSLRTSGPSYEQYF. In DNA, the CDR3 is TGTGCCAGCAGCCTCCGGACTAGCGGGCCCTCCTACGAGCAGTACTTC.

The chain recombines TRBV5-6 with TRBJ2-7, with D perhaps matching TRBD1 (6 bases). From germline, CDR1 is SGHDT and CDR2 YYEEEE. The length of the CDR3 is 15 residues. V lost 0 bases and J 3 bases, leaving 13 bases between the germline ends. The CDR3 nucleotides are TGTGCCAGCAGCTTGGGGTCAGGGGCACTCTACGAGCAGTACTTC. It yields the protein CASSLGSGALYEQYF.

The gene calls are TRBV6-6 and TRBJ1-1, with D possibly matching TRBD1 (5 bases). The germline V and J ends were trimmed by 0 bases and 3 bases, with 8 bases remaining between them. Germline V lookup: CDR1 MNHNY, CDR2 SVGAGI (reference sequence). The CDR3 sequence is 14 residues long. This CDR3 is CASSYSRVDTEAFF. For the CDR3, the DNA is TGTGCCAGCAGTTACTCCAGGGTTGACACTGAAGCTTTCTTT.

The chain uses TRBV6-6 and TRBJ1-2; a possible D gene is TRBD1 (5 bases). CDR3 length equals 13 residues. Germline V gives CDR1 MNHNY, CDR2 SVGAGI (reference sequence). V lost 6 bases to trimming and J lost 4 bases, with 12 bases between them. In nucleotides, the CDR3 is TGTGCCAGCAGCCCGGGGGTCATCTATGGCTACACCTTC. Its translation: CASSPGVIYGYTF.

V gene TRBV5-1 combines with J gene TRBJ2-3, with TRBD2 identical over 10 bases. CDR1 and CDR2 (germline): SGHRS, YFSETQ. With V trimmed by 0 bases and J by 2 bases, 9 bases remained unmatched. This CDR3 comprises 18 residues. As DNA, the CDR3 is TGCGCCAGCAGCTTGGACAACCGTAGCGGGAGGACCACAGATACGCAGTATTTT. Amino acid sequence: CASSLDNRSGRTTDTQYF.

The genes are TRBV7-9 and TRBJ1-1, with D tentatively TRBD1 (6 bases). This CDR3 has 17 amino acids. V lost 4 bases, J lost 0 bases, and 18 bases lay in between. Germline V lookup: CDR1 SEHNR, CDR2 FQNEAQ (reference sequence). This CDR3 is CASSSNDAGHLNTEAFF. In DNA form, the CDR3 reads TGTGCCAGCAGCTCTAATGACGCGGGACACCTGAACACTGAAGCTTTCTTT.

CDR3: CATSLTPGGNEQFF. The CDR3 DNA follows: TGTGCCACCAGCCTAACTCCGGGTGGCAATGAGCAGTTCTTC. This sequence joins TRBV15 and TRBJ2-1; D remains ambiguous. The V end was cut by 5 bases, the J end by 6 bases, with 14 bases between. This CDR3 region has 14 residues. CDR1 and CDR2 (germline): LNHNV, YYDKDF (reference sequence).

The chain employs TRBV29-1 and TRBJ2-5; TRBD1 matches 8 bases. Germline V lookup: CDR1 SQVTM, CDR2 ANQGSEA. CDR3 length: 14 residues. V was clipped by 3 bases and J by 1 base; unmatched bases: 4. In DNA form, the CDR3 reads TGCAGCGTTGAGCCAACAGGGGGCCAAGAGACCCAGTACTTC. This sequence encodes CSVEPTGGQETQYF.

The rearrangement uses TRBV10-3 and TRBJ2-7; D could derive from TRBD1 or TRBD2 (5 bases each). V lost 8 bases to trimming and J lost 2 bases, with 19 bases between them. Germline CDR1 and CDR2: ENHRY and SYGVKD. The CDR3 runs 15 residues. The DNA for the CDR3 is TGTGCCATCGGGGCTAGCCGGGACGGTACCTACGAGCAGTACTTC. This translates into CAIGASRDGTYEQYF.

The gene calls are TRBV9 and TRBJ2-1; 10 nucleotides line up with TRBD2. The CDR3 consists of 20 residues. V was clipped by 0 bases and J by 2 bases; unmatched bases: 14. Germline assignment: CDR1 SGDLS and CDR2 YYNGEE. The CDR3 DNA follows: TGTGCCAGCAGCGTAGTCGGTGGACTAGCGGCCCTGGGAACCTACAATGAGCAGTTCTTC. This codes for CASSVVGGLAALGTYNEQFF.

This clone was seen once. This chain links TRBV19 with TRBJ1-4, with D unresolved. V lost 7 bases to trimming and J lost 8 bases, with 23 bases between them. The CDR3 covers 16 residues. Germline V gene sequence: CDR1 LNHDA, CDR2 SQIVND (reference sequence). CDR3 nucleotides: TGTGCCAGTACCCGACAATTAGCCGGTGGATACGAAAAACTGTTTTTT. Residues: CASTRQLAGGYEKLFF.